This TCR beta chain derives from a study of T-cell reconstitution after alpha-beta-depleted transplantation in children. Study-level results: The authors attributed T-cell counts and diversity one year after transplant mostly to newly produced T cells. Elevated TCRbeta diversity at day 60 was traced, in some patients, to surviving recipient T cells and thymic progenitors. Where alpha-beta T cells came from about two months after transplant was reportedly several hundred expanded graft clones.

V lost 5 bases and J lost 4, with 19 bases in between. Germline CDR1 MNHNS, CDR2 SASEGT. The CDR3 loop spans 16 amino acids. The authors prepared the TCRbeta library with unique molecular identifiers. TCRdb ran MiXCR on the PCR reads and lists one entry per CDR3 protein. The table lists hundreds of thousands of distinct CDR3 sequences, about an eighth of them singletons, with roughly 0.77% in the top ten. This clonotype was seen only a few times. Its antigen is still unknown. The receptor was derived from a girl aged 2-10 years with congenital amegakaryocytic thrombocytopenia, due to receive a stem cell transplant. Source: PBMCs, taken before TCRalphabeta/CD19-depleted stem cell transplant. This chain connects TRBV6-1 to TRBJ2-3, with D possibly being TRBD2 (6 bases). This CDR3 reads CASSKTRLERADTQYF. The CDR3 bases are TGTGCCAGCAGTAAGACTAGATTGGAAAGGGCAGATACGCAGTATTTT.